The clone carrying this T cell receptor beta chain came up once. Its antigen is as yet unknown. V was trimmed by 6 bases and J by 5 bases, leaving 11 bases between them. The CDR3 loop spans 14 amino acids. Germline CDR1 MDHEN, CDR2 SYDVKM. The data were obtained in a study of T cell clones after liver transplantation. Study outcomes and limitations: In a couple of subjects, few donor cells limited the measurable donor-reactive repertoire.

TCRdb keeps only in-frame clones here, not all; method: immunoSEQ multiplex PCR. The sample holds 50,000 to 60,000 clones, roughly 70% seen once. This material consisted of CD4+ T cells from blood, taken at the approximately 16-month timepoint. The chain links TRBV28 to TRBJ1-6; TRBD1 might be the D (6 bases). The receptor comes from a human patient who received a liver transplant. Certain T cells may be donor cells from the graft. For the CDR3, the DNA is TGTGCCAGCAGACCTACAGGGAATAATTCACCCCTCCACTTT. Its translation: CASRPTGNNSPLHF.